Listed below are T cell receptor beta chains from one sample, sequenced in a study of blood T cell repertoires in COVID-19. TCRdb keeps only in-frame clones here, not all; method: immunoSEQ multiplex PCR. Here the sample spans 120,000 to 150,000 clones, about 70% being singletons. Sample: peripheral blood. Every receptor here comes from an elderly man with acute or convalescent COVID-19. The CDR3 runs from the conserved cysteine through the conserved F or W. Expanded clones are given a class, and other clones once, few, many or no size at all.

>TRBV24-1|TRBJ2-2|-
CATSAGFTGELFF
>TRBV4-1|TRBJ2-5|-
CASSQDPLTSGGVNQETQYF
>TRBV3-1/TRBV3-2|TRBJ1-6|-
CASSPLVSGNSPLHF
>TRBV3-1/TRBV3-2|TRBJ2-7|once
CASSQAYRFSSYEQYF
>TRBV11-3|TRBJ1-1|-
CASSFQENTEAFF
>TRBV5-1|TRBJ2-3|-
CASSLASGGRSTDTQYF
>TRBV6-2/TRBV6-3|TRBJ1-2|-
CASSLDRDVYGYTF
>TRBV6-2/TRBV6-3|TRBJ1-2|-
CASSPPKELYGYTF
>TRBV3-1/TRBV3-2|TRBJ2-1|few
CASSQVRRVDNEQFF
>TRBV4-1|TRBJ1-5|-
CASSQAQGGASQPQHF
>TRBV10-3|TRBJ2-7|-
CAIRSGQRYEQYF
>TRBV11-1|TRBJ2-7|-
CASSYAGSTYEQYF
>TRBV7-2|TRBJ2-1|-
CASSRQGADNEQFF
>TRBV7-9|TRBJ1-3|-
CASSFPTGGRRNTIYF
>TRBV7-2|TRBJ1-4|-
CASSLGWGGTNEKLFF
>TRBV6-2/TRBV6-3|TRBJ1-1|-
CASSYGTGGTTEAFF
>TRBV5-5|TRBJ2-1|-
CASSPPHRSFQFF
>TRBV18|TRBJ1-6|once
CASSPSTGRNSPLHF
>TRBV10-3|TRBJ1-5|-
CAISEYGPAGNQPQHF
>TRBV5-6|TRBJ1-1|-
CASSLVVNTEAFF
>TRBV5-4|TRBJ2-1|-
CASSSTWSNEQFF
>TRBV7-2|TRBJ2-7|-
CASSLRLIAGSYEQYF
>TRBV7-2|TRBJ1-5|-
CASSLVSGANQPQHF
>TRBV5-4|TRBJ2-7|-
CASSLEAGGSYEQYF
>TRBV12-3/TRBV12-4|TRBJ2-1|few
CASSFVDEQFF
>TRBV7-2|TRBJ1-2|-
CASSAGTGAYGYTF
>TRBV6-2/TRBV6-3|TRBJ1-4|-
CASSFEATNEKLFF
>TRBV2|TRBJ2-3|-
CASTGVTGVTDTQYF
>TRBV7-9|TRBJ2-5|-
CASSHDRDYRIGVEETQYF
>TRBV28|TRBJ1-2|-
CASSLNRAGGYTF
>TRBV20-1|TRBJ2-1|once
CSASNWDLSNEQFF
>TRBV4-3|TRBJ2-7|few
CASSRVTTGGSYEQYF
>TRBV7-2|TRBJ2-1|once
CASSRLAGGYNEQFF
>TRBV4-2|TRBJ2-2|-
CASGQGVVTGELFF
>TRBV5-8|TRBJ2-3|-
CASSLVATDTQYF
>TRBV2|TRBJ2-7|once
CASTAPLAGGREEQYF
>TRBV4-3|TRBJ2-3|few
CASSQETGVDTQYF
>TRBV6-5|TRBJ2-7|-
CASWVQGMSIYEQYF
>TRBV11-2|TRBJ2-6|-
CASASLWGRGSPGANVLTF
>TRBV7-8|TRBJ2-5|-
CASWDRVPGGTQYF
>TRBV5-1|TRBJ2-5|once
CASSFRKTGGVGETQYF
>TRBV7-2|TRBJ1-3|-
CASSLVAGRGGGNTIYF
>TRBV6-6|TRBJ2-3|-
CASSPGGAWAYF
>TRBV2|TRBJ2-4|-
CASTLAKNIQYF
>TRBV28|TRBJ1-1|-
CASSYEGGTTEAFF
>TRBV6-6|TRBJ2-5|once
CAIGGGAGQETQYF
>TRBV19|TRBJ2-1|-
CASSIFFPRDNEQFF
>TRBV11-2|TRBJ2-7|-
CASSSPDRDRNSYEQYF
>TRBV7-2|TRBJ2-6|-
CASRPGGRRASGANVLTF
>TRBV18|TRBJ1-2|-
CASSPNTQNGYTF
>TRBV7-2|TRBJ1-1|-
CASSLDAGLVTEAFF
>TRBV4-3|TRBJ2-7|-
CASSQDLLAGRYEQYF